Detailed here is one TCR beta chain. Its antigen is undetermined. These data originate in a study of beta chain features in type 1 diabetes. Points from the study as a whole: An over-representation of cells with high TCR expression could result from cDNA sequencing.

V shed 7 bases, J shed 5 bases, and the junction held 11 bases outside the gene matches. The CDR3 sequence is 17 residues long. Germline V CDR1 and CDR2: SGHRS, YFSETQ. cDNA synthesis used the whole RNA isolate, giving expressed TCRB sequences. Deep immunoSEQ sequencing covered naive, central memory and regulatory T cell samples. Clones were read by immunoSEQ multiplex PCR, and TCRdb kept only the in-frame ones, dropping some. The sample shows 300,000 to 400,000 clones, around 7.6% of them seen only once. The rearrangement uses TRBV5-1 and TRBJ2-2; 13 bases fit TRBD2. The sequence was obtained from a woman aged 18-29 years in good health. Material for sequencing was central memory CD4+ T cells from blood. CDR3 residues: CASENSLAGGRTGELFF. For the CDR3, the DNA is TGCGCCAGCGAAAATTCACTAGCGGGAGGGCGAACCGGGGAGCTGTTTTTT.